The 22 T cell receptor beta chains presented below share a single source sample, sequenced in a study of cytomegalovirus exposure and HLA in healthy donors. TCRdb's copy holds only in-frame clones and misses some; the assay was immunoSEQ multiplex PCR. Counted here are 60,000 or so clones, 90% occurring once; the ten biggest clones make up around 1.1%. Input material: PBMCs. All receptors derive from a young man in good health and CMV-seronegative.

J is TRBJ1-1 and V is TRBV4-2; D unresolved. CDR3 size: 13 residues. V lost 4 bases, J lost 4 bases, and 10 bases lay in between. Germline V lookup: CDR1 LGHNA, CDR2 YNFKEQ. CDR3 nucleotide sequence: TGTGCCAGCAGCCTTGAGCCGGGCACTGAAGCTTTCTTT. It translates to CASSLEPGTEAFF.

This rearrangement joins TRBV4-2 to TRBJ2-7; 10 bases line up with TRBD2. The CDR3 consists of 18 residues. Per the germline V gene, CDR1 is LGHNA and CDR2 is YNFKEQ. The ends lost 1 base at V and 2 bases at J; junction bases unmatched: 11. CDR3 region: CASSQVDVAGGSAYEQYF. CDR3 in DNA: TGTGCCAGCAGCCAAGTCGATGTAGCGGGAGGATCAGCCTACGAGCAGTACTTC.

The rearrangement joins TRBV4-2 to TRBJ2-7; a possible D gene is TRBD1 (6 bases). The CDR3 totals 18 residues. Germline CDR1 and CDR2: LGHNA and YNFKEQ. V lost 4 bases and J lost 0, with 22 bases in between. This chain's CDR3 is CASSPHKLGQSSSYEQYF. In nucleotides, the CDR3 is TGTGCCAGCAGCCCCCACAAACTTGGACAGTCCAGCTCCTACGAGCAGTACTTC.

This clone was seen only once. The chain uses TRBV6-6 and TRBJ1-1, with D possibly TRBD1 on 5 matching bases. The CDR3 contains 16 residues. V lost 7 bases and J lost 4, with 22 bases in between. Per the germline V gene, CDR1 is MNHNY and CDR2 is SVGAGI (reference sequence). DNA of the CDR3: TGTGCCAGCATCCCTCTGGACACCAATTACCTCACTGAAGCTTTCTTT. Its translation is CASIPLDTNYLTEAFF.

The V and J genes are TRBV10-1 and TRBJ2-5, with D possibly being TRBD1 (5 bases). Germline assignment: CDR1 WNHNN and CDR2 SYGVQD (reference sequence). Trimming pared 7 bases from V and 3 bases from J, leaving 12 bases between. The CDR3 length is 13 residues. CDR3 DNA: TGCGCCAGCACCTCCCAGGGCGAAGAGACCCAGTACTTC. Translated: CASTSQGEETQYF.

The gene calls are TRBV6-1 and TRBJ2-7; 10 positions agree with TRBD2. There are 15 residues in the CDR3. Germline CDR1 reads MNHNS; CDR2 reads SASEGT. With V trimmed by 7 bases and J by 0 bases, 6 bases remained unmatched. The CDR3 DNA sequence: TGTGCCAGCACCCTAGGACTAGCGGCCTCCTACGAGCAGTACTTC. It is translated as CASTLGLAASYEQYF.

The J gene is TRBJ2-3, the V gene TRBV12-5; tentatively, D is TRBD1 (6 bases). CDR3 length: 15 amino acids. Trimming pared 0 bases from V and 2 bases from J, leaving 9 bases between. The germline CDR1 and CDR2 sequences are LGHNT and FRNRAP. CDR3 nucleotides: TGTGCTAGTGGTTTGGTAGGGGGATTCACAGATACGCAGTATTTT. Amino acids: CASGLVGGFTDTQYF.

This clone was detected only a few times. The chain joins TRBV5-1 to TRBJ2-7; 8 nucleotides match TRBD2. Germline V gene data show CDR1 as SGHRS and CDR2 as YFSETQ. Trimming took 0 bases from V and 3 from J; bases not matched to a gene: 5. This CDR3 has 15 residues. CDR3 nucleotide sequence: TGCGCCAGCAGCTTGGAGGGACTAGTTTACTACGAGCAGTACTTC. Protein sequence: CASSLEGLVYYEQYF.

The V gene is TRBV19, the J gene TRBJ1-2; the D is unclear. Trimming left V 6 bases short and J 2 bases short, with 13 bases between. In germline, CDR1 is LNHDA, CDR2 SQIVND (reference sequence). This CDR3 is 14 amino acids long. The CDR3 reads CASSIPGRNYGYTF. In nucleotides, the CDR3 is TGTGCCAGTAGCATTCCCGGGAGGAACTATGGCTACACCTTC.

This chain connects TRBV6-1 to TRBJ2-7; no firm D call. V lost 5 bases, J lost 3 bases, and 11 bases lay in between. The germline V gene encodes CDR1 MNHNS and CDR2 SASEGT. This CDR3 is built from 13 residues. CDR3 region: CASSQGKLYEQYF. CDR3 nucleotides: TGTGCCAGCAGTCAAGGAAAACTCTACGAGCAGTACTTC.

The rearrangement uses TRBV30 and TRBJ2-3, with D perhaps TRBD1 (6 bases). Trimming shortened V by 0 bases and J by 10 bases, and 8 bases separated the two germline ends. The CDR3 covers 11 residues. Germline assignment: CDR1 GTSNPN and CDR2 SVGIG (reference sequence). The CDR3 nucleotides are TGTGCCTGGAGTGTACAGGGACCGCAGTATTTT. It specifies CAWSVQGPQYF.

This clone has a single count. V usage is TRBV7-2 and J usage is TRBJ2-5, with TRBD1 matching over 8 bases. The germline V gene encodes CDR1 SGHTA and CDR2 FQGNSA. The CDR3 is made up of 13 amino acids. The J segment lost 7 bases and the V segment lost 5 bases, leaving 6 bases of the junction unmatched. CDR3 amino acids: CASSRGQVGTQYF. The CDR3 DNA follows: TGTGCCAGCAGCCGGGGACAGGTTGGGACCCAGTACTTC.

This clone has only one observation. This chain uses TRBV27 with TRBJ2-7; TRBD1 matches 7 bases. V was pared by 5 bases and J by 1 base, with 5 bases of the junction left unmatched. CDR3 length: 14 residues. From germline, CDR1 is MNHEY and CDR2 SMNVEV (reference sequence). CDR3 DNA sequence: TGTGCCAGCAGTATCCAGACAGGGTCCTACGAGCAGTACTTC. Its translation is CASSIQTGSYEQYF.

This clone came up once. The chain couples TRBV2 to TRBJ2-4, with D uncertain. Trimming removed 5 bases from V and 5 bases from J, with 16 bases in between. The length of the CDR3 is 15 residues. The germline CDR1 and CDR2 sequences are SNHLY and FYNNEI. The CDR3, as DNA: TGTGCCAGCAGTCCGGAGTTGGGTGGCCAAAACATTCAGTACTTC. Its translation is CASSPELGGQNIQYF. The complete variable domain, with remaining parts taken from reference TRBV2 and TRBJ2-4, reads EPEVTQTPSHQVTQMGQEVILRCVPISNHLYFYWYRQILGQKVEFLVSFYNNEISEKSEIFDDQFSVERPDGSNFTLKIRSTKLEDSAMYFCASSPELGGQNIQYFGAGTRLSVL.

CDR3 amino acids: CASSLARSPAGGPYDTQYF. CDR3 DNA sequence: TGCGCCAGCAGCTTGGCCCGCAGCCCAGCGGGAGGCCCCTATGATACGCAGTATTTT. The chain links TRBV5-1 to TRBJ2-3; 9 bases match TRBD2. CDR1 SGHRS and CDR2 YFSETQ come from the germline V gene. Trimming took 0 bases from V and 6 from J; bases not matched to a gene: 17. This CDR3 has 19 residues.

The chain is built from TRBV7-2 and TRBJ2-5; TRBD2 is a possible D gene (5 bases). The CDR3 contains 14 residues. The germline CDR1 and CDR2 sequences are SGHTA and FQGNSA. V lost 5 bases to trimming and J lost 1 base, with 11 bases between them. The CDR3 coding sequence is TGTGCCAGCAGCCGAGGACTGAGCCAAGAGACCCAGTACTTC. It yields the protein CASSRGLSQETQYF.

The chain recombines TRBV4-3 with TRBJ2-3, with D possibly matching TRBD2 (6 bases). Germline values: CDR1 LGHNA, CDR2 YSLEER. Trimming cost V 0 bases and J 11 bases, with 21 bases left between them. The CDR3 runs 16 residues. In DNA, the CDR3 is TGCGCCAGCAGCCAAGAGTATGGGGGGAGGACCACTCAGCAGTATTTT. Protein sequence: CASSQEYGGRTTQQYF.

This clone was observed a single time. The chain has TRBV4-1 and TRBJ1-2; TRBD1 aligns across 7 bases. The length of the CDR3 is 16 residues. Germline V lookup: CDR1 MGHRA, CDR2 YSYEKL. With 6 bases clipped from V and 6 bases from J, the junction kept 16 bases outside the gene matches. The CDR3 region is CASRRGPGTVADGYTF. CDR3 in DNA: TGCGCCAGCAGACGTGGGCCCGGGACAGTTGCTGATGGCTACACCTTC.

The rearrangement links TRBV5-6 to TRBJ2-3; weak D call: TRBD1 (6 bases). Trimming stripped 5 bases from V and 3 bases from J, with 16 bases between. This CDR3 has 15 residues. Per germline, CDR1 SGHDT and CDR2 YYEEEE. CDR3 bases: TGTGCCAGCAGGACGGCGGCAGGGGAGACAGATACGCAGTATTTT. Residues: CASRTAAGETDTQYF.

In its sample, this clone was seen a few times. V is TRBV9 and J is TRBJ2-4, with 11 bases identical to TRBD2. The germline V gene has CDR1 SGDLS and CDR2 YYNGEE. The ends lost 0 bases at V and 8 bases at J; junction bases unmatched: 10. The CDR3 extends over 17 amino acids. CDR3 DNA sequence: TGTGCCAGCAGCGTAGGGGTTAGCGGGAGGGCTGGGGACATTCAGTACTTC. Translating gives CASSVGVSGRAGDIQYF. Supplemented by reference TRBV9 and TRBJ2-4, the full variable domain reads DSGVTQTPKHLITATGQRVTLRCSPRSGDLSVYWYQQSLDQGLQFLIQYYNGEERAKGNILERFSAQQFPDLHSELNLSSLELGDSALYFCASSVGVSGRAGDIQYFGAGTRLSVL.

This clone showed up just a few times. The chain recombines TRBV18 with TRBJ2-7, with 9 nucleotides matching TRBD2. Per the germline V gene, CDR1 is KGHSH and CDR2 is LQKENI. The trim removed 6 bases at V and 4 bases at J, leaving 7 bases unmatched. The CDR3 has 14 residues. Here the CDR3 DNA reads TGTGCCAGCTCCCCTAGCGGGAATTGGTACGAGCAGTACTTC. Translating gives CASSPSGNWYEQYF.

The CDR3 spells CASSQERSGSWVADTQYF. The CDR3 coding sequence is TGTGCCAGCAGCCAAGAAAGGAGCGGGAGTTGGGTGGCAGATACGCAGTATTTT. V usage is TRBV4-2 and J usage is TRBJ2-3; 8 nucleotides align to TRBD2. Germline V gene lookup returns CDR1 LGHNA and CDR2 YNFKEQ. CDR3 length: 18 residues. The J segment lost 4 bases and the V segment lost 0 bases, leaving 12 bases of the junction unmatched.